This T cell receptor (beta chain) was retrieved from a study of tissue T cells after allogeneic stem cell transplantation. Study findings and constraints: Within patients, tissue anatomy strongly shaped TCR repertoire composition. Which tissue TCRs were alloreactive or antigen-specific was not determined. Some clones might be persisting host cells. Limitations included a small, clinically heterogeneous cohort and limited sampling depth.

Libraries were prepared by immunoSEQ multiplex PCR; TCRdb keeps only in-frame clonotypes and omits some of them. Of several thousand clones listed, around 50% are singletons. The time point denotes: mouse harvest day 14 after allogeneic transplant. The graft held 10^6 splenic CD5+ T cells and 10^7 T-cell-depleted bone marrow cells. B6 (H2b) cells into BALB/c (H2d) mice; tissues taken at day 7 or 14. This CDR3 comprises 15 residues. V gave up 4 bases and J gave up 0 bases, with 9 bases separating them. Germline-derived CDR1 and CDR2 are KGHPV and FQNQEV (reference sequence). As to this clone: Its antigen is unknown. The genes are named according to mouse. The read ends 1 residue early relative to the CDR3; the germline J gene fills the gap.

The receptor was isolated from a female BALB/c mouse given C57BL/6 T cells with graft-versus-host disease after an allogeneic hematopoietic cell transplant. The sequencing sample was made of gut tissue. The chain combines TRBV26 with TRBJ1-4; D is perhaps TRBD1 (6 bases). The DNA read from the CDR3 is TGTGCCAGCAGTCGCGGGACAATTTCCAACGAAAGATTATTT. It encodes CASSRGTISNERLF. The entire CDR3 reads CASSRGTISNERLFF. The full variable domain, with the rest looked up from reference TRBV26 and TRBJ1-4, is NSKVIQTPRYLVKGQGQKAKMRCIPEKGHPVVFWYQQNKNNEFKFLINFQNQEVLQQIDMTEKRFSAECPSNSPCSLEIQSSEAGDSALYLCASSRGTISNERLFFGHGTKLSVL.